The source of this T cell receptor beta chain is a study of type 1 regulatory T cells. This clonotype was seen a few times. Its matching antigen is unknown. A single record per CDR3 protein comes from TCRdb applying MiXCR to the reads. The sample yields just under 65,000 distinct CDR3 sequences, around 49% seen once. This CDR3 region has 15 residues. V was shortened by 3 bases and J by 5 bases, with 16 bases between the two germline ends. The sequence came from a human donor in good health. The sample comprised cultured non-Tr1 T cells, either the whole culture or a sorted T cell fraction (not recorded which). The genes are TRBV12-3 or TRBV12-4 and TRBJ2-5; no clear D gene. This CDR3 is CASSLGSSLTETQYF. DNA of the CDR3: TGTGCCAGCAGTTTGGGTTCATCCCTGACGGAGACCCAGTACTTC.